The following is a T cell receptor beta chain sequence with its context. Sequencing used immunoSEQ multiplex PCR; TCRdb keeps in-frame clones, though not all of them. Of fewer than 700,000 clones in the sample, approximately 95% are singletons; the top ten hold over 0.095%. CDR1 and CDR2 from the germline V gene are MNHEY and SMNVEV (reference sequence). V was clipped by 7 bases and J by 3 bases, with 13 bases between them. The CDR3 extends over 13 amino acids. The source of the sample is a study of shared clonotypes between healthy human individuals. Naive CD8 cells, CD45RO-negative and positively selected for CCR7, excluded terminally differentiated effector memory CD45RA+ cells.

The specimen was naive CD8+ T cells sorted from blood. The J gene is TRBJ2-7, the V gene TRBV27; D remains unclear. The TCR originated in a woman aged 25-40 years in good health. CDR3 sequence reads: CASKGGPNYEQYF. Written as DNA, the CDR3 is TGTGCCAGCAAAGGTGGCCCAAACTACGAGCAGTACTTC.